A selection of T cell receptor beta chains follows, all from one sample in a study of blood T cell repertoires in COVID-19. Assay used: immunoSEQ multiplex PCR; TCRdb lists only in-frame clones, some missing. This sample has about 150,000 clones, with 80% to 90% found just once. Specimen: peripheral blood. The receptor set was obtained from a middle-aged woman with acute or convalescent COVID-19. CDR3s include the opening cysteine and the closing phenylalanine or tryptophan. A D gene is named only where the DNA matches it firmly. Rows may omit the clone size; those that give it use once, few, many or a size class.

V,size,D,J,CDR3,DNA
TRBV14,NA,TRBD1,TRBJ1-2,CASSPGQGLVNYGYTF,TGTGCCAGCAGCCCCGGACAGGGTCTGGTCAACTATGGCTACACCTTC
TRBV7-9,NA,NA,TRBJ2-3,CASSQKDTQYF,TGTGCCAGCAGCCAAAAAGATACGCAGTATTTT
TRBV5-8,NA,NA,TRBJ1-5,CASGYRGGNQPQHF,TGTGCCAGCGGTTACAGAGGGGGTAATCAGCCCCAGCATTTT
TRBV2,NA,TRBD1,TRBJ1-4,CASRGQGVPNEKLFF,TGTGCCAGCAGGGGACAGGGGGTCCCTAATGAAAAACTGTTTTTT
TRBV12-3/TRBV12-4,NA,NA,TRBJ2-3,CASGDTGQDTQYF,TGTGCCAGCGGGGACACTGGGCAAGATACGCAGTATTTT
TRBV6-5,NA,NA,TRBJ2-3,CASSYEGEGTDTQYF,TGTGCCAGCAGTTACGAGGGTGAGGGCACAGATACGCAGTATTTT
TRBV19,NA,NA,TRBJ2-1,CASNPGRTYNEQFF,TGTGCCAGTAACCCAGGTAGAACCTACAATGAGCAGTTCTTC
TRBV10-3,NA,NA,TRBJ1-1,CAIGSIGGTYTEAFF,TGTGCCATCGGATCTATTGGAGGCACGTACACTGAAGCTTTCTTT
TRBV24-1,NA,NA,TRBJ2-3,CATSDFFRGTDTQYF,TGTGCCACCAGTGATTTCTTCAGGGGCACAGATACGCAGTATTTT
TRBV24-1,NA,NA,TRBJ2-2,CATSDTGVGTGELFF,TGTGCCACCAGTGACACGGGAGTTGGCACCGGGGAGCTGTTTTTT
TRBV18,NA,TRBD2,TRBJ2-3,CASKRTSGRSPDTQYF,TGTGCCAGCAAGCGGACTAGCGGGAGAAGTCCAGATACGCAGTATTTT
TRBV13,NA,TRBD1,TRBJ2-7,CASSSGTGGYEQYF,TGTGCCAGCAGCTCCGGGACAGGAGGATACGAGCAGTACTTC
TRBV14,NA,NA,TRBJ2-1,CASSQGILTTAGYYNEQFF,TGTGCCAGCAGCCAAGGAATACTCACGACGGCGGGGTACTACAATGAGCAGTTCTTC
TRBV29-1,once,TRBD1,TRBJ2-7,CSVGQGAYEQYF,TGCAGCGTGGGACAGGGGGCGTACGAGCAGTACTTC
TRBV7-2,NA,NA,TRBJ2-3,CASSPWASTDTQYF,TGTGCCAGCAGCCCATGGGCCAGCACAGATACGCAGTATTTT
TRBV28,NA,NA,TRBJ2-5,CASRAPWRVGGGETQYF,TGTGCCAGCAGGGCCCCGTGGAGGGTGGGGGGAGGAGAGACCCAGTACTTC
TRBV2,NA,TRBD1,TRBJ1-2,CASSRQGTYGYTF,TGTGCCAGCAGCCGACAGGGAACCTATGGCTACACCTTC
TRBV11-2,NA,NA,TRBJ2-3,CASSSLGGGYTDTQYF,TGTGCCAGCAGCTCCTTAGGGGGGGGCTACACAGATACGCAGTATTTT
TRBV5-4,NA,TRBD1,TRBJ1-4,CASSWTGGGEKLFF,TGTGCCAGCAGCTGGACAGGTGGCGGTGAAAAACTGTTTTTT
TRBV19,NA,TRBD1,TRBJ1-5,CASSMRVQGASRNQPQHF,TGTGCCAGTAGTATGCGGGTCCAGGGGGCATCGCGCAATCAGCCCCAGCATTTT
TRBV7-2,NA,NA,TRBJ2-3,CASSLAGGSDHTDTQYF,TGTGCCAGCAGCTTAGCAGGGGGTAGCGACCACACAGATACGCAGTATTTT
TRBV7-8,NA,NA,TRBJ1-1,CASSLASRVGTEAFF,TGTGCCAGCAGCTTAGCCTCGAGGGTCGGCACTGAAGCTTTCTTT
TRBV3-1/TRBV3-2,NA,TRBD2,TRBJ2-3,CASSHGKRGGSTDTQYF,TGTGCCAGCAGCCACGGAAAGCGGGGGGGAAGCACAGATACGCAGTATTTT
TRBV30,NA,TRBD1,TRBJ1-6,CAWTSGTGYSPLHF,TGTGCCTGGACGTCCGGGACAGGGTACTCACCCCTCCACTTT
TRBV3-1/TRBV3-2,NA,NA,TRBJ1-1,CASSLRGFDTEAFF,TGTGCCAGCAGCTTACGGGGATTTGACACTGAAGCTTTCTTT
TRBV28,NA,NA,TRBJ2-7,CASSWAYRVPSYEQYF,TGTGCCAGCAGTTGGGCGTACAGGGTCCCCTCCTACGAGCAGTACTTC
TRBV27,few,NA,TRBJ2-7,CASTNEQYF,TGTGCCAGCACTAACGAGCAGTACTTC
TRBV12-3/TRBV12-4,NA,NA,TRBJ1-6,CASSLDLGSTLHF,TGTGCCAGCAGTTTAGATCTCGGGAGCACCCTCCACTTT
TRBV4-2,NA,NA,TRBJ2-1,CASSQVRKDFSSAYNEQFF,TGTGCCAGCAGCCAAGTTAGGAAGGACTTCTCATCGGCCTACAATGAGCAGTTCTTC
TRBV7-2,NA,NA,TRBJ1-5,CASSPDSDQPQHF,TGTGCCAGCAGCCCCGACAGTGACCAGCCCCAGCATTTT
TRBV27,NA,TRBD2,TRBJ2-3,CASRALAGGGADTQYF,TGTGCCAGCAGGGCACTAGCGGGGGGAGGGGCAGATACGCAGTATTTT
TRBV5-1,NA,TRBD1,TRBJ2-2,CASSLMGQGASGELFF,TGCGCCAGCAGCTTGATGGGACAGGGGGCCTCCGGGGAGCTGTTTTTT
TRBV30,NA,TRBD2,TRBJ2-5,CAWSLAVQETQYF,TGTGCCTGGAGTCTAGCGGTACAAGAGACCCAGTACTTC
TRBV5-6,NA,TRBD2,TRBJ2-7,CASSWGLGVDEQYF,TGTGCCAGCAGCTGGGGACTAGGGGTCGACGAGCAGTACTTC
TRBV30,NA,TRBD1,TRBJ1-6,CAWSAAGTGSSPLHF,TGTGCCTGGAGTGCCGCGGGGACAGGGAGCTCACCCCTCCACTTT
TRBV11-3,NA,NA,TRBJ2-7,CASSRGGETYEQYF,TGTGCCAGCAGCAGGGGGGGAGAGACCTACGAGCAGTACTTC
TRBV6-4,NA,TRBD1,TRBJ2-2,CASSEAGGTGELFF,TGTGCCAGCAGTGAGGCAGGGGGCACCGGGGAGCTGTTTTTT
TRBV11-1,NA,TRBD2,TRBJ2-2,CASTPSGTNTGELFF,TGTGCCAGCACCCCTAGCGGGACAAACACCGGGGAGCTGTTTTTT
TRBV9,NA,TRBD2,TRBJ2-1,CASSVAVGLAGVNEQFF,TGTGCCAGCAGCGTAGCGGTCGGACTAGCGGGAGTCAATGAGCAGTTCTTC
TRBV7-3,NA,NA,TRBJ1-2,CASSLTGDYGYTF,TGTGCCAGCAGCTTAACCGGGGACTATGGCTACACCTTC
TRBV7-8,NA,NA,TRBJ1-3,CASSLGGRAYGNTIYF,TGTGCCAGCAGCTTAGGTGGCAGGGCTTATGGAAACACCATATATTTT
TRBV10-3,NA,TRBD1,TRBJ1-3,CAISGGQGSRSGNTIYF,TGTGCCATCAGTGGGGGACAGGGGTCTCGCTCTGGAAACACCATATATTTT
TRBV5-1,once,NA,TRBJ2-3,CASRGATDTQYF,TGCGCCAGCCGGGGAGCTACAGATACGCAGTATTTT
TRBV19,NA,TRBD1,TRBJ1-5,CASSIQGQGSQPQHF,TGTGCCAGTAGTATACAAGGACAGGGAAGTCAGCCCCAGCATTTT
TRBV20-1,NA,NA,TRBJ2-1,CSASRGNSYNEQFF,TGCAGTGCTAGTAGGGGGAACTCCTACAATGAGCAGTTCTTC